The clone carrying this TCR beta chain was counted ten times or more. Antigen specificity is unknown. Germline assignment: CDR1 MNHNS and CDR2 SASEGT. Trimming removed 7 bases at V and 0 bases at J, with 10 bases between. CDR3 length: 15 residues. TCRdb passed the 5' RACE reads through MiXCR, listing each CDR3 protein once. In the table there are roughly 110,000 distinct CDR3 sequences, about 20% of which are singletons. These data belong to a study of T-cell memory formation after mild COVID-19. Whole-study findings and limits: Shrinking CD4+ clones resided mostly in CM and EM, and CD8+ ones in EMRA.

The chain is built from TRBV6-1 and TRBJ2-6; D gene ambiguous. This sequence was found in a young man who had mild COVID-19 (a few samples of this study predate the infection). Cell type and time point are not known. Source material: PBMCs or a T cell subset sorted from them (not recorded which). The CDR3 spells CASNTWYSGANVLTF. The CDR3 region has the DNA TGTGCCAGCAATACCTGGTACTCTGGGGCCAACGTCCTGACTTTC.